These T cell receptor beta chains were read from a single sample in a study of blood T cell repertoires in COVID-19. Data came from immunoSEQ multiplex PCR; TCRdb stores just in-frame clones and leaves some out. Altogether tens of thousands of clones are present, roughly 89% being singletons, with the ten largest covering around 13%. Source material: peripheral blood. These receptors all stem from a man aged 65 to 79 with active or convalescent COVID-19. Both conserved end residues are part of each CDR3.

V: TRBV18; CDR3: CASSPNRGRTLYEQYF
V: TRBV19; CDR3: CAARDRFANYGYTF
V: TRBV3-1/TRBV3-2; CDR3: CASSPSGAGSHEQYF
V: TRBV7-6; CDR3: CASSSGLAGGGDTQYF
V: TRBV6-1; CDR3: CASSKVAYEQYF
V: TRBV7-9; CDR3: CASSLYSGSETQYF
V: TRBV7-2; CDR3: CASSPQQGTGFSNEQFF
V: TRBV30; CDR3: CAWSALTGQVGELFF
V: TRBV6-5; CDR3: CASTVGQGYEQYF
V: TRBV5-4; CDR3: CASSLGLAGVRGNEQFF
V: TRBV9; CDR3: CASSATVSGDSYNEQFF
V: TRBV21-1; CDR3: CASSKDGEAGTSGSFADEQFF
V: TRBV30; CDR3: CAWSSSGSKQYF
V: TRBV24-1; CDR3: CATSVKTQSSDEQFF
V: TRBV5-8; CDR3: CASSWRGSSNSPLHF
V: TRBV28; CDR3: CASSTGTGGTEQYF